This T cell receptor beta chain was sequenced for a study of OX40 agonist ivuxolimab in advanced cancers. Study at large: People in dose escalation had one of these cancers: hepatocellular carcinoma, melanoma, renal cell or head and neck cancer.

The CDR3 sequence is 15 residues long. The J segment lost 2 bases and the V segment lost 4 bases, leaving 3 bases of the junction unmatched. The V gene's germline CDR1 is MNHNS and CDR2 SASEGT. Assay used: immunoSEQ multiplex PCR; TCRdb lists only in-frame clones, some missing. Altogether roughly 65,000 clones are present, around four fifths being singletons, with the ten largest covering 2% to 2.5%. The chain employs TRBV6-1 and TRBJ2-7; the match to TRBD2 covers 12 bases. This TCR derives from an adult with an advanced solid tumor such as melanoma, head and neck, liver or kidney cancer. Sequencing used CD4+ or CD8+ T cells sorted from blood, obtained in a trial of the OX40 agonist ivuxolimab. The CDR3: CASSVTSGGPYEQYF. CDR3 nucleotides: TGTGCCAGCAGTGTGACTAGCGGGGGCCCCTACGAGCAGTACTTC.